These T cell receptor beta chains were read from a single sample in a study of T cells in Graves' hyperthyroidism and ophthalmopathy. Each CDR3 protein is one row after TCRdb ran MiXCR on the multiplex PCR reads. The table shows approximately 700,000 distinct CDR3 sequences, with about 17% occurring only once. The specimen sequenced was blood. The receptors come from a man in his late teens or twenties with Graves' hyperthyroidism. CDR3s include the opening cysteine and the closing phenylalanine or tryptophan. D genes are given only for firm matches. Clone sizes are given selectively: once, few, many, or a class where the clone is expanded.

d_gene	abundance	j_gene	v_gene	CDR3nt	CDR3aa
TRBD1	.	TRBJ2-2	TRBV20-1	TGCAGTGCCGGCGACAGGGCCGGGGAGCTGTTTTTT	CSAGDRAGELFF
TRBD2	many	TRBJ2-7	TRBV7-8	TGTGCCAGCAGCTCGCGGGGGGGGCTGCCCTACGAGCAGTACTTC	CASSSRGGLPYEQYF
.	many	TRBJ2-1	TRBV6-1	TGTGCCAGCAGTGAACTTTGGCTTAGATACAATGAGCAGTTCTTC	CASSELWLRYNEQFF
.	few	TRBJ1-5	TRBV5-8	TGTGCCTTTTATAATAGCAATCAGCCCCAGCATTTT	CAFYNSNQPQHF
TRBD1	many	TRBJ1-5	TRBV2	TGTGCCAGCAGTGGGGGACAGGGCGGTCAGCCCCAGCATTTT	CASSGGQGGQPQHF
.	many	TRBJ1-4	TRBV28	TGTGCCAGCAGTTTGAGTTGGGCAGCTAATGAAAAACTGTTTTTT	CASSLSWAANEKLFF
.	many	TRBJ2-3	TRBV7-2	TGTGCCAGCAGCTCCTCACTAAGCACAGATACGCAGTATTTT	CASSSSLSTDTQYF
TRBD2	few	TRBJ2-4	TRBV3-1	TGTGCCAGCAGCCAATCACCTAGCGGGGTAGCCAAAAACATTCAGTACTTC	CASSQSPSGVAKNIQYF
.	few	TRBJ1-1	TRBV15	TGTGCCACCAGCAGGGGTAGGGACGGGCCGAACACTGAAGCTTTCTTT	CATSRGRDGPNTEAFF
.	many	TRBJ2-7	TRBV28	TGTGCCAGCAGTACCCAAAGGCCGGTCTACGAGCAGTACTTC	CASSTQRPVYEQYF
TRBD2	few	TRBJ2-3	TRBV20-1	TGCAGTGCTATAAGACTAGCGGGGAGTTCAGATACGCAGTATTTT	CSAIRLAGSSDTQYF
TRBD1	few	TRBJ1-2	TRBV19	TGTGCCAGTAGGAAGGGGAGGACAGGGGGAGGCTACACCTTC	CASRKGRTGGGYTF
TRBD2	.	TRBJ2-3	TRBV4-2	TGTGCCAGCGGAGAGGGTGGCGGGAGTGGTACAGATACGCAGTATTTT	CASGEGGGSGTDTQYF
TRBD2	many	TRBJ2-1	TRBV28	TGTGCCAGCTCAGGCGGGAGAATGGGCAATGAGCAGTTCTTC	CASSGGRMGNEQFF
TRBD1	.	TRBJ2-6	TRBV28	TGTGCCAGCAGTTCGGACAGGGGGCCTGGGGCCAACGTCCTGACTTTC	CASSSDRGPGANVLTF
TRBD2	.	TRBJ2-1	TRBV9	TGTGCCAGCAGCGTATTTGCGGGACTAGCGGGACAGGAGCAGTTCTTC	CASSVFAGLAGQEQFF
TRBD1	many	TRBJ2-5	TRBV10-3	TGTGCCATCAATAGACAGGGTTTTGAAGAGACCCAGTACTTC	CAINRQGFEETQYF
.	many	TRBJ2-7	TRBV30	TGTGCCTGGAGTTCTAGCCGGGGCGAGCAGTACTTC	CAWSSSRGEQYF
.	many	TRBJ2-7	TRBV7-8	TGTGCCAGCAGCTTAACGACAGCCATCTCCTACGAGCAGTACTTC	CASSLTTAISYEQYF
.	many	TRBJ1-5	TRBV28	TGTGCCAGCAGTTTAGGGCGTCCGGGTCAGCCCCAGCATTTT	CASSLGRPGQPQHF
TRBD2	.	TRBJ2-1	TRBV19	TGTGCCAGTAGTTCACTAGCGGGAGAGGGGTCCTACAATGAGCAGTTCTTC	CASSSLAGEGSYNEQFF
TRBD1	many	TRBJ1-1	TRBV12-3/TRBV12-4	TGTGCCAGCAGTTATCGGCTACGGACAGGTGACACTGAAGCTTTCTTT	CASSYRLRTGDTEAFF
TRBD1	many	TRBJ2-3	TRBV12-3/TRBV12-4	TGTGCCAGCAGGAAGGGGCAGGGGGTCAGAGATACGCAGTATTTT	CASRKGQGVRDTQYF
TRBD1	.	TRBJ2-7	TRBV29-1	TGCAGCGTTGAAACCCTAGGGGGCGCCGAGCAGTACTTC	CSVETLGGAEQYF
TRBD1	few	TRBJ2-7	TRBV5-6	TGTGCCAGCAGCTCTCAAGGGGGCATTTACGAGCAGTACTTC	CASSSQGGIYEQYF
.	.	TRBJ2-3	TRBV3-1	TGTGCCAGCAGCGAAAGGGCGACAGATACGCAGTATTTT	CASSERATDTQYF
.	many	TRBJ1-5	TRBV20-1	TGCAGTGCTAGACAGGGCGCCAGCAATCAGCCCCAGCATTTT	CSARQGASNQPQHF
TRBD1	few	TRBJ2-7	TRBV13	TGTGCCAGCAGCTTAGTCCGGGACAGCAAGGACTACGAGCAGTACTTC	CASSLVRDSKDYEQYF
.	many	TRBJ1-2	TRBV3-1	TGTGCCAGCAGCCAAGATAGGAGGGCCAGTGGCTACACCTTC	CASSQDRRASGYTF
.	.	TRBJ2-7	TRBV6-5	TGTGCCAGCAGTCTCGAGGGGGGGACGTTCTCCTACGAGCAGTACTTC	CASSLEGGTFSYEQYF
TRBD2	.	TRBJ2-7	TRBV7-9	TGTGCCAGCAGCGAGCAGACTAGCGGGTCCTACGAGCAGTACTTC	CASSEQTSGSYEQYF
TRBD1	few	TRBJ2-1	TRBV20-1	TGCAGTCCCACGTCCGGGGACAGGAGAAACAATGAGCAGTTCTTC	CSPTSGDRRNNEQFF
TRBD2	many	TRBJ2-1	TRBV30	TGTGCCGGGACTAGCGGGAGGGCCGCCAATGAGCAGTTCTTC	CAGTSGRAANEQFF
.	few	TRBJ2-5	TRBV7-2	TGTGCCAGCAGCTTAGCGGGTACGGGGGCAAAAGAGACCCAGTACTTC	CASSLAGTGAKETQYF
.	few	TRBJ1-5	TRBV12-5	TGTGCTAGTGGTTTGGTAGGTCAGCCCCAGCATTTT	CASGLVGQPQHF
.	many	TRBJ1-4	TRBV28	TGTGCCAGCAGTTTAGAGGGAACTAATGAAAAACTGTTTTTT	CASSLEGTNEKLFF
TRBD2	many	TRBJ2-2	TRBV7-2	TGTGCCAGCAGTCGACTTAGCGGGAGGAACACCGGGGAGCTGTTTTTT	CASSRLSGRNTGELFF
.	few	TRBJ2-2	TRBV3-1	TGTGCCAGCAGCCAAGATAGAGGGGGGGAGCTGTTTTTT	CASSQDRGGELFF
.	many	TRBJ1-5	TRBV4-1	TGCGCCAGCAGCCAAGTCTTAGCCACCAATCAGCCCCAGCATTTT	CASSQVLATNQPQHF
TRBD1	.	TRBJ1-2	TRBV3-1	TGTGCCACCGGGACAGAGCGAGGCTATGGCTACACCTTC	CATGTERGYGYTF
TRBD2	.	TRBJ2-1	TRBV18	TGTGCCAGCTCACAATTCCAGCGGGTCGGGAGGGGCAATGAGCAGTTCTTC	CASSQFQRVGRGNEQFF
.	.	TRBJ2-2	TRBV19	TGTGCCAGTAGTATAGTGACCCCTCGGACCGGGGAGCTGTTTTTT	CASSIVTPRTGELFF
TRBD2	few	TRBJ2-6	TRBV12-3/TRBV12-4	TGTGCCAGCAGAGCCGGACTAGCGGTTTCGTCTGGGGCCAACGTCCTGACTTTC	CASRAGLAVSSGANVLTF
TRBD2	few	TRBJ2-7	TRBV7-9	TGTGCCAGCAGGACACTAGCGGGAGTTGGGGAGCAGTACTTC	CASRTLAGVGEQYF
.	.	TRBJ2-7	TRBV28	TGTGCCAGCACCCTTGGTAACAGGGCCTCCGAGCAGTACTTC	CASTLGNRASEQYF
TRBD2	.	TRBJ2-1	TRBV6-2/TRBV6-3	TGTGCCAGCAGTTACGCGGGAGGGAGGGGTGAGCAGTTCTTC	CASSYAGGRGEQFF
.	many	TRBJ2-3	TRBV5-1	TGCGCCAGCAGCCTCGGGACCCACACAGATACGCAGTATTTT	CASSLGTHTDTQYF
.	few	TRBJ1-5	TRBV30	TGTGCCTGGAGTAAAGGACAGAAAAATCAGCCCCAGCATTTT	CAWSKGQKNQPQHF
TRBD2	.	TRBJ2-1	TRBV9	TGTGCCAGGAGTCTAGCGGGAAGGAATGAGCAGTTCTTC	CARSLAGRNEQFF
TRBD2	many	TRBJ2-3	TRBV29-1	TGCAGCGTTGAAGATCGCGGGAGTGGAGATACGCAGTATTTT	CSVEDRGSGDTQYF
.	many	TRBJ2-1	TRBV14	TGTGCCAGCAGCTCCTCGTGGACAGAGCAGTTCTTC	CASSSSWTEQFF
.	many	TRBJ1-1	TRBV18	TGTGCCAGCTCGGGCGACAGGACGGAAGCTTTCTTT	CASSGDRTEAFF
TRBD2	many	TRBJ2-7	TRBV18	TGTGCCAGCTCCCAAATAGCGGGTCCGGGAGGCCACGAGCAGTACTTC	CASSQIAGPGGHEQYF